Below are 2 T cell receptor beta chains sequenced from a single sample in a study of cytomegalovirus exposure and HLA in healthy donors. Profiling relied on immunoSEQ multiplex PCR, and the TCRdb table lists in-frame clones only, not all of them. The sample lists 150,000 to 200,000 clones; 70% to 90% were seen once. Source material: PBMCs. The source of these receptors is a young man in good health and CMV-seropositive.

The chain recombines TRBV19 with TRBJ1-4; D is perhaps TRBD1 (5 bases). Germline lookup yields CDR1 LNHDA and CDR2 SQIVND (reference sequence). Between the trimmed V and J ends, which lost 6 bases and 6 bases, there was a span of 11 bases. This CDR3 has 13 amino acids. The CDR3 sequence is CASRTGVYEKLFF. CDR3 nucleotides: TGTGCCAGTAGGACGGGGGTTTATGAAAAACTGTTTTTT.

The V and J genes are TRBV5-4 and TRBJ2-1; D remains ambiguous. The CDR3 is made up of 16 amino acids. Trimming left V 2 bases short and J 0 bases short, with 12 bases between. Germline values: CDR1 SGHNT, CDR2 YYREEE (reference sequence). CDR3 region: CASSFLQSLSYNEQFF. The CDR3 region has the DNA TGTGCCAGCAGCTTTTTACAGAGCCTCTCCTACAATGAGCAGTTCTTC.